What follows is one T cell receptor (beta chain) and its context. The germline V gene encodes CDR1 MDHEN and CDR2 SYDVKM. CDR3 length: 15 residues. With 2 bases removed from V and 4 bases from J, the gap between germline ends came to 15 bases. This record comes from a study of regulatory T cells in long-lasting Graves disease. The TCR beta library used iRepertoire HTBI primers with Arm-PCR amplification of CDR3. Each CDR3 protein gets one entry after TCRdb re-called the multiplex PCR reads with MiXCR. The sample lists approximately 690,000 distinct CDR3 sequences; 30% were seen once. Time point described: persistent/refractory GD, antithyroid drugs over 5 years with positive TRAb. Following extraction of RNA from PBMCs, that RNA was used to make the TCR library.

This clonotype was obtained from a female donor with Graves disease. Sequenced material: peripheral blood mononuclear cells (PBMCs), taken when the disease was refractory, from a patient treated with antithyroid drugs. V gene TRBV28 combines with J gene TRBJ2-7, with D hard to call. CDR3 nucleotides: TGTGCCAGCAGTTTACCGGCCGTGGCAGTATACGAGCAGTACTTC. Translating gives CASSLPAVAVYEQYF.